These T cell receptor beta chains were read from a single sample in a study of shared clonotypes between healthy human individuals. Clones were sequenced by immunoSEQ multiplex PCR, and TCRdb holds only the in-frame ones, with some missing. This sample yields about 1.5 million clones, of which around 95% are seen a single time; roughly 1.2% belongs to the top ten. The sample comprised naive CD4+ T cells sorted from blood. These receptors came from a man younger than 40 in good health. Each CDR3 is given with its conserved first and last residue. Each record gives: V gene, clone size, J gene, D gene, CDR3 protein, CDR3 DNA. A D gene is named only where the DNA matches it firmly. The size of a clone is reported for some rows only, either as once, few or many, or as a class for expanded clones.

TRBV2,NA,TRBJ2-1,TRBD1,CASRRDRGRDEQFF,TGTGCCAGCAGGCGGGACAGGGGGCGGGATGAGCAGTTCTTC
TRBV5-1,NA,TRBJ2-3,NA,CASSLAKRRDPTDTQYF,TGCGCCAGCAGCTTGGCCAAGCGTCGTGACCCCACAGATACGCAGTATTTT
TRBV14,NA,TRBJ2-7,TRBD1,CASSQVRDRDYEQYF,TGTGCCAGCAGCCAAGTGCGGGACAGGGACTACGAGCAGTACTTC
TRBV28,NA,TRBJ2-7,NA,CASSTPDKSYEQYF,TGTGCCAGCAGTACCCCCGACAAGTCCTACGAGCAGTACTTC
TRBV4-1,NA,TRBJ1-1,NA,CASSQDRGGWTEAFF,TGCGCCAGCAGCCAAGACAGGGGAGGATGGACTGAAGCTTTCTTT
TRBV11-2,NA,TRBJ2-1,NA,CASSYAGGPQPYNEQFF,TGTGCCAGCAGCTACGCTGGAGGGCCTCAGCCCTACAATGAGCAGTTCTTC
TRBV5-1,NA,TRBJ2-2,TRBD2,CASSEGLAGTGELFF,TGCGCCAGCAGCGAGGGACTAGCGGGCACCGGGGAGCTGTTTTTT
TRBV7-9,NA,TRBJ1-4,TRBD1,CASSPGTATNEKLFF,TGTGCCAGCAGCCCAGGGACAGCAACTAATGAAAAACTGTTTTTT
TRBV5-3,NA,TRBJ2-5,NA,CARSLFRDSTQETQYF,TGTGCCAGAAGCTTGTTCAGGGACTCCACCCAAGAGACCCAGTACTTC
TRBV10-3,NA,TRBJ1-2,TRBD1,CAISGDRGPRQGYTF,TGTGCCATCAGTGGCGACAGGGGCCCGCGTCAGGGCTACACCTTC
TRBV15,NA,TRBJ2-7,NA,CATSTKTGIYEQYF,TGTGCCACCAGCACCAAGACCGGGATATACGAGCAGTACTTC
TRBV6-5,NA,TRBJ1-5,TRBD1,CASRDRTYSNQPQHF,TGTGCCAGTAGGGACAGAACGTATAGCAATCAGCCCCAGCATTTT
TRBV7-2,NA,TRBJ1-5,NA,CASSLARELEPQHF,TGTGCCAGCAGCTTAGCTAGGGAATTAGAGCCCCAGCATTTT
TRBV10-2,NA,TRBJ1-1,NA,CASRNTGRAATEAFF,TGCGCCAGCAGGAATACAGGGAGGGCGGCCACTGAAGCTTTCTTT
TRBV18,NA,TRBJ1-1,NA,CASSPPIQLMNTEAFF,TGTGCCAGCTCACCACCTATACAGCTTATGAACACTGAAGCTTTCTTT
TRBV30,once,TRBJ1-4,NA,CAWSLRNEKLFF,TGTGCCTGGAGCCTGCGGAATGAAAAACTGTTTTTT
TRBV5-1,once,TRBJ2-6,NA,CASSLDQGSGANVLTF,TGCGCCAGCAGCTTGGACCAAGGCTCTGGGGCCAACGTCCTGACTTTC
TRBV29-1,NA,TRBJ2-7,NA,CSVLFYEQYF,TGCAGCGTCTTATTTTACGAGCAGTACTTC
TRBV5-1,NA,TRBJ2-7,NA,CASSLHGSYEQYF,TGCGCCAGCAGCTTGCACGGATCCTACGAGCAGTACTTC
TRBV28,NA,TRBJ2-3,TRBD2,CASSSAGGRTDTQYF,TGTGCCAGCAGTTCCGCGGGAGGGCGTACAGATACGCAGTATTTT
TRBV6-1,NA,TRBJ2-7,TRBD1,CAIGQGGSYEQYF,TGTGCCATAGGACAGGGAGGTTCCTACGAGCAGTACTTC
TRBV9,NA,TRBJ2-7,TRBD1,CASSTDRVRAYEQYF,TGTGCCAGCAGCACGGACAGGGTTAGAGCCTACGAGCAGTACTTC
TRBV18,NA,TRBJ2-5,NA,CASSPGLQETQYF,TGTGCCAGCTCACCGGGACTTCAAGAGACCCAGTACTTC
TRBV7-2,NA,TRBJ2-6,NA,CASSLVGDGANVLTF,TGTGCCAGCAGCTTAGTAGGGGATGGGGCCAACGTCCTGACTTTC
TRBV27,NA,TRBJ2-2,NA,CASSAQVSTGELFF,TGTGCCAGCAGTGCACAGGTATCTACTGGGGAGCTGTTTTTT
TRBV7-9,NA,TRBJ1-3,NA,CASSEAGVNTIYF,TGTGCCAGCAGCGAAGCGGGCGTAAACACCATATATTTT
TRBV5-1,NA,TRBJ2-7,TRBD1,CASSLLGQGISYEQYF,TGCGCCAGCAGCTTGTTGGGACAGGGGATATCCTACGAGCAGTACTTC
TRBV4-1,NA,TRBJ2-7,TRBD2,CASSQGLAGDTYEQYF,TGCGCCAGCAGCCAAGGACTAGCGGGGGATACCTACGAGCAGTACTTC
TRBV7-3,NA,TRBJ2-1,NA,CASSVSSSSYNEQFF,TGTGCCAGCAGCGTCTCTAGCTCGTCCTACAATGAGCAGTTCTTC
TRBV7-2,NA,TRBJ2-7,NA,CASSPGEIRTYEQYF,TGTGCCAGCAGCCCTGGAGAGATCAGGACCTACGAGCAGTACTTC
TRBV19,NA,TRBJ1-5,NA,CASSSQGNQPQHF,TGTGCCAGTAGTAGTCAGGGGAATCAGCCCCAGCATTTT
TRBV6-1,NA,TRBJ2-1,TRBD2,CASSAYGVAGGSHNEQFF,TGTGCCAGCAGTGCCTATGGGGTAGCGGGAGGGTCCCACAATGAGCAGTTCTTC
TRBV5-1,NA,TRBJ2-6,NA,CASSLEAGLLSGANVLTF,TGCGCCAGCAGCTTGGAGGCCGGGTTGCTCTCTGGGGCCAACGTCCTGACTTTC
TRBV5-1,once,TRBJ2-7,NA,CASSLAWGHEQYF,TGCGCCAGCAGCTTGGCCTGGGGGCACGAGCAGTACTTC
TRBV18,once,TRBJ1-1,NA,CASSPAGTRLYTEAFF,TGTGCCAGCTCACCGGCAGGGACGAGACTTTACACTGAAGCTTTCTTT
TRBV11-3,NA,TRBJ2-5,TRBD1,CASSEQGGETQYF,TGTGCCAGCAGCGAACAGGGGGGAGAGACCCAGTACTTC
TRBV4-1,NA,TRBJ2-3,NA,CASSRVGTSSTDTQYF,TGCGCCAGCAGCCGGGTCGGGACTTCTAGCACAGATACGCAGTATTTT
TRBV7-9,NA,TRBJ2-3,NA,CASSLYPGRTDTQYF,TGTGCCAGCAGCTTATATCCGGGAAGGACAGATACGCAGTATTTT
TRBV5-3,NA,TRBJ1-1,NA,CARSLRFAEAFF,TGTGCCAGAAGCTTGCGGTTTGCTGAAGCTTTCTTT